This T cell receptor (beta chain) was sequenced in a study of neurological immune-mediated disorders. TCRdb used MiXCR to reprocess the 5' RACE reads, holding one entry per CDR3 protein. The sample contains tens of thousands of distinct CDR3 sequences, 4.5% to 6.5% of which appear only once. Germline V gene sequence: CDR1 SGHRS, CDR2 YFSETQ. V was clipped by 5 bases and J by 0 bases, with 9 bases between them. The CDR3 has 15 residues. PBMCs numbering 2 million and stored at -80 C yielded the unsorted libraries. The sample taken for sequencing was PBMCs. V usage is TRBV5-1 and J usage is TRBJ2-6; TRBD1 is a possible D gene (7 bases). This receptor was obtained from a woman aged 25 to 39 with multiple sclerosis. CDR3 DNA sequence: TGCGCCAGCAGTCAGGGGGGCTCTGGGGCCAACGTCCTGACTTTC. It is translated as CASSQGGSGANVLTF.